What follows are 6 T cell receptor beta chains derived from one specimen sequenced in a study of cytomegalovirus exposure and HLA in healthy donors. 13 Jbeta primers and 60 Vbeta primers were used for the PCR. Some clones are missing from TCRdb's copy, which holds only in-frame ones; the method was immunoSEQ multiplex PCR. The data contain about 120,000 clones, approximately 80% of them singletons. Source material: PBMCs. These receptors were collected from a woman aged 18-29 years in good health and CMV-seronegative.

The CDR3 loop reads CASSLALTGSYEQYF. CDR3 bases: TGTGCCAGCAGCTTAGCGTTAACAGGCTCCTACGAGCAGTACTTC. The rearrangement links TRBV7-6 to TRBJ2-7; TRBD1 might be the D (5 bases). The CDR3 spans 15 residues. CDR1 SGHVS and CDR2 FNYEAQ come from the germline V gene. V was cut by 0 bases and J by 0 bases, with 9 bases left in between.

The chain has TRBV30 and TRBJ1-2; D is possibly TRBD1 (5 bases). This CDR3 is 14 amino acids long. Trimming removed 0 bases at V and 4 bases at J, with 12 bases between. CDR1 and CDR2 (germline): GTSNPN, SVGIG (reference sequence). DNA for the CDR3: TGTGCCTGGAGTGTGAATCTAGGGGCCTATGGCTACACCTTC. It codes for CAWSVNLGAYGYTF.

This chain joins TRBV14 and TRBJ2-2, with 9 bases identical to TRBD2. V shed 1 base, J shed 2 bases, and the junction held 2 bases outside the gene matches. The CDR3 spans 16 residues. The germline V gene encodes CDR1 SGHDN and CDR2 FVKESK. The CDR3 region has the DNA TGTGCCAGCAGCCAAGCAGCGGGAGGAAACACCGGGGAGCTGTTTTTT. Translation: CASSQAAGGNTGELFF.

The gene calls are TRBV10-3 and TRBJ1-1; D may be TRBD1 (6 bases). CDR3 length: 15 residues. The V end lost 0 bases, the J end lost 0 bases, and 8 bases lay between the germline ends. CDR1 and CDR2 (germline): ENHRY, SYGVKD. This CDR3 reads CAISESRQVNTEAFF. CDR3 nucleotides: TGTGCCATCAGTGAGTCGAGACAGGTGAACACTGAAGCTTTCTTT.

For this clone: A read error may account for a junction end that differs from germline. This rearrangement joins TRBV5-6 to TRBJ1-1, with unresolved D. The CDR3 has 13 amino acids. Per the germline V gene, CDR1 is SGHDT and CDR2 is YYEEEE. DNA of the CDR3: TGTGCCAGCAGCTTGTGGGAGACGGCTGAAGCTTCCTTT. This codes for CASSLWETAEASF.

This clone was recorded a few times. This chain uses TRBV6-5 with TRBJ2-7, with 9 bases fitting TRBD1. This CDR3 is 14 amino acids long. V lost 7 bases to trimming and J lost 2 bases; unmatched junction nucleotides: 6. Germline CDR1 and CDR2: MNHEY and SVGAGI. In DNA, the CDR3 is TGTGCCAGCAACCCGGACAGGGGAACCTACGAGCAGTACTTC. It specifies CASNPDRGTYEQYF.